Below, 21 T cell receptor beta chains from the same sample are listed, as sequenced in a study of T-cell reconstitution after alpha-beta-depleted transplantation in children. Unique molecular identifiers were used in preparing the TCRbeta library. TCRdb itself ran the PCR reads through MiXCR, one entry per CDR3 protein. The sample records hundreds of thousands of distinct CDR3 sequences, approximately 17% being singletons. Sample: PBMCs from the stem cell graft donor, taken from the stem cell graft. Receptor source: a human donor who donated a stem cell graft to a child with acute myeloid leukemia.

The chain is built from TRBV6-2 or TRBV6-3 and TRBJ2-1; no clear D. V was cut by 5 bases and J by 14 bases, with 16 bases left in between. Germline assignment: CDR1 MNHEY and CDR2 SVGEGT. The CDR3 totals 12 residues. The CDR3 protein is CASSHTDKDEFF. CDR3 sequence (DNA): TGTGCCAGCAGTCACACCGACAAGGACGAGTTCTTC.

V is TRBV5-1 and J is TRBJ2-5, with TRBD1 matching 7 bases. This CDR3 spans 16 amino acids. Trimming took 4 bases from V and 1 from J; bases not matched to a gene: 10. Germline values: CDR1 SGHRS, CDR2 YFSETQ. In DNA, the CDR3 is TGCGCCAGCAGCCCCATCCGGGACAGAATCCAAGAGACCCAGTACTTC. It encodes CASSPIRDRIQETQYF. Full variable domain (missing parts from reference TRBV5-1 and TRBJ2-5): KAGVTQTPRYLIKTRGQQVTLSCSPISGHRSVSWYQQTPGQGLQFLFEYFSETQRNKGNFPGRFSGRQFSNSRSEMNVSTLELGDSALYLCASSPIRDRIQETQYFGPGTRLLVL.

Concerning this clonotype: Just one base apart from a much larger clone, this may be a read error. Likely a read error: the CDR3 ends without its conserved phenylalanine or tryptophan. In DNA, the CDR3 is TGCAGCGTCGGCGGGGGAGCCAAAAACATTCAGTACTTA. The encoded protein is CSVGGGAKNIQYL. The J gene is TRBJ2-4, the V gene TRBV29-1; 7 bases fit TRBD2. V dropped 6 bases and J dropped 0; count of bases not matched to a gene: 2. Germline V gene data show CDR1 as SQVTM and CDR2 as ANQGSEA. CDR3 length: 13 amino acids.

The rearrangement links TRBV10-3 to TRBJ2-1; 8 bases agree with TRBD1. V shed 3 bases, J shed 0 bases, and the junction held 4 bases outside the gene matches. The length of the CDR3 is 16 residues. Germline CDR1 is ENHRY and CDR2 is SYGVKD. For the CDR3, the DNA is TGTGCCATCAGTGAAACAGGGGGTGTCTCCTACAATGAGCAGTTCTTC. It is translated as CAISETGGVSYNEQFF.

The V call is TRBV5-1, the J call TRBJ1-3; 7 nucleotides line up with TRBD1. This CDR3 spans 17 amino acids. Losses at the gene ends were 2 bases for V and 0 bases for J; bases not matched to a gene: 8. Germline V gives CDR1 SGHRS, CDR2 YFSETQ. CDR3 coding DNA: TGCGCCAGCAGCTTCCGAGGACAGGCCTCCTCTGGAAACACCATATATTTT. It specifies CASSFRGQASSGNTIYF.

This clonotype appeared a few times. J is TRBJ1-2 and V is TRBV2; a weak D match, TRBD1 (5 bases). Germline-derived CDR1 and CDR2 are SNHLY and FYNNEI. The CDR3 is 13 amino acids. Trimming pared 3 bases from V and 2 bases from J, leaving 7 bases between. CDR3: CASSEAGNYGYTF. CDR3 DNA: TGTGCCAGCAGTGAGGCAGGGAACTATGGCTACACCTTC.

This clonotype was detected many times. The J gene is TRBJ1-5, the V gene TRBV20-1, with a possible D match to TRBD1 (6 bases). Per the germline V gene, CDR1 is DFQATT and CDR2 is SNEGSKA (reference sequence). V lost 0 bases, J lost 0 bases, and 9 bases lay in between. This CDR3 has 15 residues. The CDR3 sequence is CSARDSGDSNQPQHF. The CDR3 nucleotides are TGCAGTGCTAGAGATTCAGGGGATAGCAATCAGCCCCAGCATTTT.

Only a few counts were recorded for this clonotype. The gene calls are TRBV27 and TRBJ2-1; D might be TRBD2 (5 bases). CDR3 length: 15 residues. Germline V gene lookup returns CDR1 MNHEY and CDR2 SMNVEV (reference sequence). Trimming left V 6 bases short and J 0 bases short, with 12 bases between. CDR3 nucleotides: TGTGCCAGCAGCATGAGACTATCCTCCTACAATGAGCAGTTCTTC. Its translation: CASSMRLSSYNEQFF.

The chain is built from TRBV5-1 and TRBJ2-3; TRBD2 matches 10 bases. The CDR3 contains 16 residues. CDR1 is SGHRS and CDR2 is YFSETQ in the germline V gene. With V trimmed by 4 bases and J by 3 bases, 8 bases remained unmatched. CDR3: CASSPERGGGTDTQYF. CDR3 nucleotide sequence: TGCGCCAGCAGCCCCGAGCGGGGGGGCGGTACAGATACGCAGTATTTT.

This clonotype was counted only a few times. In nucleotides, the CDR3 is TGTGCCAGCAGCAACCGAAGGACAGGGAACGAGCAGTACTTC. It encodes CASSNRRTGNEQYF. The rearrangement uses TRBV7-8 and TRBJ2-7; 8 bases agree with TRBD1. The CDR3 length is 14 residues. The V and J ends lost 5 bases and 5 bases, in that order; junction bases with no gene match: 8. The germline gives CDR1 SGHVS, CDR2 FQNEAQ.

This clonotype has at least ten counts. This chain connects TRBV29-1 to TRBJ2-4; D tentatively fits TRBD1 or TRBD2 (5 bases each). The CDR3 has 13 amino acids. Trimming cost V 4 bases and J 13 bases, with 20 bases left between them. Germline values: CDR1 SQVTM, CDR2 ANQGSEA. CDR3 region: CSVAALTGTLQYF. As DNA, the CDR3 is TGCAGCGTTGCCGCCTTGACCGGGACCCTGCAGTACTTC. The entire variable domain, with the rest obtained from reference TRBV29-1 and TRBJ2-4, is as follows: SAVISQKPSRDICQRGTSLTIQCQVDSQVTMMFWYRQQPGQSLTLIATANQGSEATYESGFVIDKFPISRPNLTFSTLTVSNMSPEDSSIYLCSVAALTGTLQYFGAGTRLSVL.

This clonotype was counted only a few times. The chain carries TRBV28 and TRBJ2-2; D may be TRBD1 or TRBD2 (5 bases each). CDR3 size: 15 residues. V lost 6 bases, J lost 0 bases, and 11 bases lay in between. Germline V CDR1 and CDR2: MDHEN, SYDVKM. The CDR3 coding sequence is TGTGCCAGCAGGTGGGACCGATCGAACACCGGGGAGCTGTTTTTT. This gives the protein CASRWDRSNTGELFF.

The gene calls are TRBV7-2 and TRBJ2-6; 8 nucleotides match TRBD1. V gave up 5 bases and J gave up 0 bases; unmatched junction bases: 6. Germline V lookup: CDR1 SGHTA, CDR2 FQGNSA. This CDR3 region has 17 residues. CDR3 residues: CASSARGLYSGANVLTF. DNA for the CDR3: TGTGCCAGCAGCGCCAGGGGGCTTTACTCTGGGGCCAACGTCCTGACTTTC.

Details on this clonotype: With a much larger clone just one base away, this may be a read error. The chain carries TRBV29-1 and TRBJ2-5; possibly TRBD2 for D (5 bases). Germline V lookup: CDR1 SQVTM, CDR2 ANQGSEA. The CDR3 covers 12 residues. CDR3: CSGTVAPETQYF. The CDR3 DNA sequence: TGCAGCGGGACGGTAGCGCCTGAGACTCAGTACTTC.

The rearrangement links TRBV12-3 or TRBV12-4 to TRBJ2-3; TRBD2 aligns across 10 bases. The CDR3 has 14 amino acids. V was pared by 7 bases and J by 7 bases, with 8 bases of the junction left unmatched. Written as DNA, the CDR3 is TGTGCCAGCAATAAAGCGGGGGGGACGAATACGCAGTATTTT. Residues: CASNKAGGTNTQYF.

Only a few counts were recorded for this clonotype. The chain has TRBV4-3 and TRBJ2-3, with D perhaps TRBD2 (6 bases). The germline V and J ends were trimmed by 0 bases and 5 bases, with 9 bases remaining between them. Germline assignment: CDR1 LGHNA and CDR2 YSLEER. This CDR3 has 14 amino acids. The CDR3 reads CASSQDGGRDTQYF. The CDR3 DNA follows: TGCGCCAGCAGCCAAGATGGGGGGAGAGATACGCAGTATTTT.

The count of this clonotype is one. The chain carries TRBV12-3 or TRBV12-4 and TRBJ2-2, with D perhaps matching TRBD2 (6 bases). Trimming removed 4 bases at V and 6 bases at J, with 9 bases between. The CDR3 covers 13 residues. CDR3 loop: CASSSRESGELFF. CDR3 in DNA: TGTGCCAGCAGTTCTCGGGAGTCCGGGGAGCTGTTTTTT.

V and J are TRBV7-6 and TRBJ2-2; the match to TRBD2 covers 8 bases. The V gene end was trimmed by 5 bases and the J gene end by 6 bases; junction bases not matched to a gene: 11. The CDR3 is made up of 16 amino acids. Germline assignment: CDR1 SGHVS and CDR2 FNYEAQ. The CDR3: CASSLLSGGGSGELFF. CDR3 coding DNA: TGTGCCAGCAGCCTGCTGTCCGGGGGGGGATCCGGGGAGCTGTTTTTT.

This clonotype occurred many times. J is TRBJ2-7 and V is TRBV15, with D possibly called TRBD1 or TRBD2 (5 bases each). Germline V gene lookup returns CDR1 LNHNV and CDR2 YYDKDF (reference sequence). The germline V and J ends were trimmed by 0 bases and 9 bases, with 21 bases remaining between them. The CDR3 totals 16 residues. The CDR3 DNA reads TGTGCCACCAGCAGAGATCGAGAACCGACAGTCGCGGGGCAGTACTTC. It encodes CATSRDREPTVAGQYF.

This clonotype was observed a handful of times. V usage is TRBV7-9 and J usage is TRBJ2-1, with D hard to call. Per the germline V gene, CDR1 is SEHNR and CDR2 is FQNEAQ (reference sequence). This CDR3 has 15 amino acids. V shed 5 bases and J shed 7 bases, with 18 bases lying between them. The CDR3 protein is CASSPGRGPRNEQFF. In DNA form, the CDR3 reads TGTGCCAGCAGCCCCGGACGCGGACCACGGAATGAGCAGTTCTTC.

Many counts were recorded for this clonotype. The chain couples TRBV5-8 to TRBJ2-1; 13 bases line up with TRBD2. The CDR3 spans 18 residues. CDR1 is SGHTS and CDR2 is YDEGEE in the germline V gene. The J segment lost 6 bases and the V segment lost 6 bases, leaving 15 bases of the junction unmatched. The CDR3 coding sequence is TGTGCCAGCACCTTACTCTCCCTACTAGCGGGGGGGCTCAATGAGCAGTTCTTC. Translation: CASTLLSLLAGGLNEQFF.